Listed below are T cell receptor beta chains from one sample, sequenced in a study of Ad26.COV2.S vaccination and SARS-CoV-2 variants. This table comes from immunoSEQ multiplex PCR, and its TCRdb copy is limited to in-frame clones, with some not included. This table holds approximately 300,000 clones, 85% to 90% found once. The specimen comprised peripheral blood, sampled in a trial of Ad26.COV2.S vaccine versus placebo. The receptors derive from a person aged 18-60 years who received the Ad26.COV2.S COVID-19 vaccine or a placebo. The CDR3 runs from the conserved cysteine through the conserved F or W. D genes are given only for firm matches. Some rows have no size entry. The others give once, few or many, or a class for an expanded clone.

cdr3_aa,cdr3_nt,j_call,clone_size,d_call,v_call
CASSHRETGGGGNTIYF,TGCGCCAGCAGTCACCGAGAGACAGGGGGCGGCGGAAACACCATATATTTT,TRBJ1-3,.,TRBD1,TRBV5-1
CASSQDLRVSGNTIYF,TGTGCCAGCAGCCAAGATCTAAGGGTCTCTGGAAACACCATATATTTT,TRBJ1-3,.,.,TRBV4-2
CASSYGQELQYF,TGTGCCAGCAGTTACGGGCAGGAACTTCAGTACTTC,TRBJ2-4,.,.,TRBV6-6
CASSQQPPAGELFF,TGTGCCAGCAGTCAACAACCCCCTGCCGGGGAGCTGTTTTTT,TRBJ2-2,.,.,TRBV6-5
CASSLGRLSGNTIYF,TGTGCCAGCAGTTTGGGCCGGCTCTCTGGAAACACCATATATTTT,TRBJ1-3,.,.,TRBV6-5
CASSSRNTGGFGNTEAFF,TGTGCCAGCAGTAGTAGGAATACAGGGGGCTTCGGTAACACTGAAGCTTTCTTT,TRBJ1-1,.,TRBD1,TRBV3-1/TRBV3-2
CASSLGLSNEQFF,TGTGCCAGCAGTCTCGGACTGAGCAATGAGCAGTTCTTC,TRBJ2-1,.,.,TRBV12-3/TRBV12-4
CASRGDRGARIEAFF,TGTGCCAGCAGGGGGGACCGCGGCGCTAGGATCGAAGCTTTCTTT,TRBJ1-1,.,.,TRBV6-5
CAISESEGRGYTF,TGTGCCATCAGTGAGTCGGAGGGTAGGGGCTACACCTTC,TRBJ1-2,.,.,TRBV10-3
CASSLSWVSPLHF,TGCGCCAGCAGCTTGTCGTGGGTCTCACCCCTCCACTTT,TRBJ1-6,.,.,TRBV5-1
CASRLLTGPGQTQYF,TGTGCCAGCAGACTACTAACCGGGCCCGGCCAGACCCAGTACTTC,TRBJ2-5,.,.,TRBV6-6
CASRGANTGELFF,TGTGCCAGCAGGGGGGCCAACACCGGGGAGCTGTTTTTT,TRBJ2-2,.,.,TRBV14
CASTDTQGRGGSPLHF,TGTGCCAGCACCGACACACAGGGTCGGGGCGGTTCACCCCTCCACTTT,TRBJ1-6,.,.,TRBV5-6
CASSQFGGATDTQYF,TGTGCCAGCAGCCAGTTCGGGGGGGCCACAGATACGCAGTATTTT,TRBJ2-3,.,TRBD2,TRBV3-1/TRBV3-2
CASSFLGAYEQYF,TGCGCCAGCAGTTTTCTCGGCGCCTACGAGCAGTACTTC,TRBJ2-7,.,.,TRBV5-1
CASSRSDRKGGRHF,TGTGCCAGTAGTAGAAGCGACAGAAAGGGGGGGAGGCATTTT,TRBJ1-5,.,.,TRBV19
CASSSGTARYNEQFF,TGTGCCAGCAGTTCCGGAACAGCCCGTTACAATGAGCAGTTCTTC,TRBJ2-1,once,.,TRBV7-2
CASRREGGELFF,TGTGCCAGCAGGAGGGAGGGCGGGGAGCTGTTTTTT,TRBJ2-2,few,TRBD2,TRBV2
CASSLAGRNEQFF,TGTGCCAGCAGTTTAGCAGGACGCAATGAGCAGTTCTTC,TRBJ2-1,.,.,TRBV27
CASSPRDRAAEAFF,TGTGCCAGCAGCCCCCGAGACAGGGCGGCTGAAGCTTTCTTT,TRBJ1-1,.,TRBD1,TRBV3-1/TRBV3-2
CAISEDRGTTSPQHF,TGTGCCATCAGTGAGGACAGGGGGACCACCAGCCCCCAGCATTTT,TRBJ1-5,.,TRBD1,TRBV10-3
CASSRGVRTDTQYF,TGTGCCAGCAGTCGGGGGGTGCGGACAGATACGCAGTATTTT,TRBJ2-3,once,TRBD2,TRBV4-2
CASSLRLADLSEQFF,TGCGCCAGCAGCTTGAGACTAGCGGACCTCAGTGAGCAGTTCTTC,TRBJ2-1,.,TRBD2,TRBV5-1
CAWTGLQETQYF,TGTGCCTGGACCGGGTTACAAGAGACCCAGTACTTC,TRBJ2-5,.,.,TRBV30
CASSRTLETQYF,TGTGCCAGCAGCCGGACTTTGGAGACCCAGTACTTC,TRBJ2-5,once,.,TRBV5-5
CASRLDRVNTEAFF,TGTGCCAGCAGATTGGACAGGGTGAACACTGAAGCTTTCTTT,TRBJ1-1,.,TRBD1,TRBV5-4
CASSLWGGNTEAFF,TGCGCCAGCTCCTTATGGGGGGGAAACACTGAAGCTTTCTTT,TRBJ1-1,once,.,TRBV5-1
CASRRTGIDGYTF,TGCGCCAGCAGAAGGACAGGGATCGATGGCTACACCTTC,TRBJ1-2,once,TRBD1,TRBV10-1
CASSHRDVVETQYF,TGTGCCAGCAGCCACCGTGATGTGGTGGAGACCCAGTACTTC,TRBJ2-5,.,.,TRBV7-6
CASSLGPTRAFF,TGTGCCAGCAGTTTGGGCCCCACCCGGGCTTTCTTT,TRBJ1-1,.,.,TRBV12-3/TRBV12-4
CASSVGDSYNSPLHF,TGTGCCAGTAGTGTAGGGGACAGCTATAATTCACCCCTCCACTTT,TRBJ1-6,few,TRBD1,TRBV19
CASSQRHQETQYF,TGTGCCAGCAGCCAACGACACCAAGAGACCCAGTACTTC,TRBJ2-5,.,.,TRBV11-2
CASSYPAGIVYEQYF,TGTGCCAGCAGTTACCCAGCGGGGATCGTCTACGAGCAGTACTTC,TRBJ2-7,.,TRBD2,TRBV6-6
CASSSWSTTNEKLFF,TGTGCCAGCAGCTCATGGAGTACAACTAATGAAAAACTGTTTTTT,TRBJ1-4,.,.,TRBV7-2
CASSRQGLSSYEQYF,TGTGCCAGCAGTCGACAGGGTTTAAGCTCCTACGAGCAGTACTTC,TRBJ2-7,.,TRBD1,TRBV6-5
CSVEEGTSGGLYNEQFF,TGCAGCGTTGAAGAGGGGACTAGCGGGGGACTATACAATGAGCAGTTCTTC,TRBJ2-1,.,TRBD2,TRBV29-1
CASSGTGGRVNTEAFF,TGTGCCAGCAGTGGGACAGGGGGCCGTGTAAACACTGAAGCTTTCTTT,TRBJ1-1,.,TRBD1,TRBV2
CASSLYPGQGSGANVLTF,TGTGCCAGTAGCCTATACCCCGGACAGGGTAGTGGGGCCAACGTCCTGACTTTC,TRBJ2-6,once,TRBD1,TRBV19
CASSRRTGDQPQHF,TGCGCCAGCAGTCGGAGGACAGGGGATCAGCCCCAGCATTTT,TRBJ1-5,.,TRBD1,TRBV4-1
CASTPAGQHPAGNTIYF,TGTGCCAGCACCCCGGCGGGACAGCACCCTGCTGGAAACACCATATATTTT,TRBJ1-3,few,TRBD1,TRBV5-8
CAISENLGLAGLGAGELFF,TGTGCCATCAGTGAAAACTTGGGACTAGCGGGGCTAGGGGCCGGGGAGCTGTTTTTT,TRBJ2-2,.,TRBD2,TRBV10-3
CASSGGGHFETQYF,TGTGCCAGCAGTGGGGGGGGACATTTCGAGACCCAGTACTTC,TRBJ2-5,.,.,TRBV25-1